This passage covers 20 T cell receptor beta chains from one sample sequenced in a study of T cells after yellow fever vaccination. TCRdb ran MiXCR on the 5' RACE reads and lists one entry per CDR3 protein. The table records over 45,000 distinct CDR3 sequences, 5% to 6.5% of them present only once. The sample here was PBMCs, either bulk or a sorted T-cell subset (CD4+, CD8+, memory, or dextramer-sorted; not recorded which), taken on the day of the yellow fever booster vaccination. The origin of the receptors is a young man who received the YFV17D yellow fever vaccine.

Only a few counts were recorded for this clonotype. The V and J genes are TRBV4-1 and TRBJ2-5; D is possibly TRBD1 (5 bases). V lost 6 bases and J 1 base, leaving 9 bases between the germline ends. This CDR3 region has 13 residues. CDR1 and CDR2 (germline): MGHRA, YSYEKL. In DNA form, the CDR3 reads TGCGCCAGCAGTAGGACATCCCAAGAGACCCAGTACTTC. The encoded protein is CASSRTSQETQYF.

In regard to this clonotype: A much larger clonotype is one base distant, so this may be a read error. The genes are TRBV27 and TRBJ1-5; D remains ambiguous. The CDR3 loop spans 13 amino acids. The germline V and J ends were trimmed by 6 bases and 3 bases, with 9 bases remaining between them. Looked up from germline, CDR1 is MNHEY and CDR2 is SMNVEV (reference sequence). CDR3 sequence (DNA): TGTGCCAGCAGCCTGAGGATCAATCAGCCCCAGCATTTT. As protein: CASSLRINQPQHF.

In its sample, this clonotype was seen many times. The V and J genes are TRBV7-2 and TRBJ2-7; D remains ambiguous. Germline V gives CDR1 SGHTA, CDR2 FQGNSA. This CDR3 contains 14 residues. Trimming removed 4 bases from V and 0 bases from J, with 10 bases in between. Here the CDR3 reads CASSSGPSSYEQYV. DNA of the CDR3: TGTGCCAGCAGCTCCGGACCTAGCTCCTACGAGCAGTACGTC.

This clonotype has a handful of counts. The chain links TRBV5-6 to TRBJ2-1, with 10 bases lining up with TRBD1. The CDR3 consists of 19 residues. V was clipped by 0 bases and J by 1 base; unmatched bases: 10. Germline lookup yields CDR1 SGHDT and CDR2 YYEEEE. CDR3 bases: TGTGCCAGCAGCTTGGGTTTTGGACAGGGGGGAGGATCCTACAATGAGCAGTTCTTC. This codes for CASSLGFGQGGGSYNEQFF.

V is TRBV2 and J is TRBJ1-2; D may be TRBD1 (6 bases). Germline V lookup: CDR1 SNHLY, CDR2 FYNNEI. The CDR3 is 13 residues long. Trimming took 7 bases from V and 4 from J, leaving 13 bases between them. The CDR3 DNA is TGTGCCAGCAATACGGACAGTATCTATGGCTACACCTTC. It translates to CASNTDSIYGYTF. Based on the CDR3 plus reference TRBV2 and TRBJ1-2, the full variable domain is EPEVTQTPSHQVTQMGQEVILRCVPISNHLYFYWYRQILGQKVEFLVSFYNNEISEKSEIFDDQFSVERPDGSNFTLKIRSTKLEDSAMYFCASNTDSIYGYTFGSGTRLTVV.

Remarks on this clonotype: A much larger clone lies one base from this, so it may be a read error. V usage is TRBV10-2 and J usage is TRBJ2-5; possibly TRBD2 for D (5 bases). This CDR3 is 12 amino acids long. The germline V gene has CDR1 WSHSY and CDR2 SAAADI. CDR3 in DNA: TGCACCAGCAGTGAGGGTCATCAGACCCAGTACTTC. The encoded protein is CTSSEGHQTQYF.

This clonotype occurred many times. This chain links TRBV4-3 with TRBJ2-2, with 9 bases identical to TRBD1. With 4 bases clipped from V and 1 base from J, the junction kept 4 bases outside the gene matches. CDR1 and CDR2 from the germline V gene are LGHNA and YSLEER. The CDR3 is 16 residues long. CDR3 bases: TGCGCCAGCAGCCCCGCGGGACAGGGGAACACCGGGGAGCTGTTTTTT. Protein: CASSPAGQGNTGELFF.

This clonotype was observed a few times. The chain employs TRBV12-3 or TRBV12-4 and TRBJ1-4, with D uncertain. The CDR3 consists of 13 residues. The ends were cut back, 3 bases at V and 13 bases at J, with 15 bases in the middle. This chain's CDR3 is CASSFSRSLGLFF. As DNA, the CDR3 is TGTGCCAGCAGTTTTTCCAGGAGTTTAGGACTGTTTTTT.

This clonotype was seen a few times. The V gene is TRBV5-1, the J gene TRBJ1-6; D remains unclear. This CDR3 has 19 residues. The germline gives CDR1 SGHRS, CDR2 YFSETQ. Between the trimmed V and J ends, which lost 2 bases and 0 bases, there was a span of 18 bases. CDR3 nucleotides: TGCGCCAGCAGCTTTAACCCTACGGTGGGGAGCTCCTATAATTCACCCCTCCACTTT. Encoded protein: CASSFNPTVGSSYNSPLHF.

As regards this clonotype: A read error may explain this, as a much larger clone is one base away. V gene TRBV29-1 combines with J gene TRBJ2-5; the D is unclear. Germline V gene sequence: CDR1 SQVTM, CDR2 ANQGSEA. CDR3 size: 13 residues. The ends were cut back, 4 bases at V and 5 bases at J, with 14 bases in the middle. CDR3 loop: CSVGLSGVETQYF. CDR3 DNA: TGCAGCGTTGGTCTTTCGGGTGTCGAGACCCAGTACTTC.

This clonotype came up many times. This chain uses TRBV5-1 with TRBJ1-6; 8 nucleotides line up with TRBD1. The CDR3 is made up of 14 amino acids. Per the germline V gene, CDR1 is SGHRS and CDR2 is YFSETQ. The trim removed 5 bases at V and 13 bases at J, leaving 11 bases unmatched. Written as DNA, the CDR3 is TGCGCCAGCAGGCAGGACAGGGTTTCTCTCCCCCTCCACTTT. It specifies CASRQDRVSLPLHF.

The CDR3 sequence is CASSEGQGASDTQYF. The CDR3, as DNA: TGTGCCAGCAGCGAGGGACAGGGGGCCTCAGATACGCAGTATTTT. The gene calls are TRBV2 and TRBJ2-3; 12 bases align to TRBD1. The CDR3 runs 15 residues. From germline, CDR1 is SNHLY and CDR2 FYNNEI. The V segment lost 6 bases and the J segment 4 bases; nucleotides outside the gene matches: 5.

This clonotype was recorded at least ten times. The chain is built from TRBV20-1 and TRBJ1-1, with D unclear. With 5 bases removed from V and 6 bases from J, the gap between germline ends came to 16 bases. The CDR3 spans 13 residues. Per the germline V gene, CDR1 is DFQATT and CDR2 is SNEGSKA (reference sequence). CDR3 region: CSAPPPRPSEAFF. CDR3 nucleotide sequence: TGCAGTGCTCCCCCCCCTCGACCGTCTGAAGCTTTCTTT.

At least ten counts were recorded for this clonotype. The V and J genes are TRBV7-9 and TRBJ2-3; D ambiguous. Germline assignment: CDR1 SEHNR and CDR2 FQNEAQ (reference sequence). The CDR3 loop spans 14 amino acids. V lost 6 bases to trimming and J lost 6 bases, with 16 bases between them. The CDR3 DNA is TGTGCCAGCAGTATAGGGCGCGCGAGGGATACGCAGTATTTT. Encoded protein: CASSIGRARDTQYF.

There are many counts of this clonotype. The chain combines TRBV7-9 with TRBJ2-7; TRBD1 matches at 7 bases. Germline V CDR1 and CDR2: SEHNR, FQNEAQ (reference sequence). V was pared by 5 bases and J by 5 bases, with 6 bases of the junction left unmatched. The CDR3 has 13 residues. Here the CDR3 reads CASSGDRAHEQYV. CDR3 nucleotide sequence: TGTGCCAGCAGCGGAGACAGGGCTCACGAGCAGTACGTC.

This clonotype occurred a few times. V is TRBV25-1 and J is TRBJ1-2, with D possibly matching TRBD1 (5 bases). This CDR3 is built from 14 residues. Germline-derived CDR1 and CDR2 are MGHDK and SYGVNS. V lost 4 bases to trimming and J lost 5 bases, with 14 bases between them. CDR3 DNA: TGTGCCAGCAGTGTCGGGACCCAATTTTATGGCTACACCTTC. Amino acids: CASSVGTQFYGYTF.

In its sample, this clonotype was seen many times. The chain combines TRBV6-6 with TRBJ1-1, with D uncertain. CDR3 size: 12 residues. Per germline, CDR1 MNHNY and CDR2 SVGAGI (reference sequence). V lost 6 bases and J lost 6, with 11 bases in between. The CDR3, as DNA: TGTGCCAGCAGCCACGCCGGCCCTGAAGCTTTCTTT. Translated, it gives CASSHAGPEAFF.

This clonotype was found a few times. V gene TRBV12-3 or TRBV12-4 combines with J gene TRBJ1-1; 7 positions agree with TRBD1. The junction had 6 bases not matched to a gene; V was cut back by 4 bases and J by 4 bases. The CDR3 has 14 amino acids. The CDR3, as DNA: TGTGCCAGCAGTTACCAAAGACAGGGCACTGAAGCTTTCTTT. Residues: CASSYQRQGTEAFF.

This chain joins TRBV7-9 and TRBJ1-4; D possibly corresponds to TRBD1 (6 bases). This CDR3 has 16 amino acids. Germline CDR1 is SEHNR and CDR2 is FQNEAQ (reference sequence). V dropped 3 bases and J dropped 2 bases, with 13 bases sitting between them. The chain's CDR3 is CASSFVGALTNEKLFF. The CDR3 DNA follows: TGTGCCAGCAGCTTTGTGGGGGCCTTGACTAATGAAAAACTGTTTTTT. The whole variable domain, remainder taken from reference TRBV7-9 and TRBJ1-4, is DTGVSQNPRHKITKRGQNVTFRCDPISEHNRLYWYRQTLGQGPEFLTYFQNEAQLEKSRLLSDRFSAERPKGSFSTLEIQRTEQGDSAMYLCASSFVGALTNEKLFFGSGTQLSVL.

The sample holds a few counts of this clonotype. The chain has TRBV4-1 and TRBJ2-7, with D uncertain. This CDR3 has 15 residues. Trimming pared 0 bases from V and 2 bases from J, leaving 11 bases between. Germline lookup yields CDR1 MGHRA and CDR2 YSYEKL. CDR3 residues: CASSQEAFTTYEQYF. In nucleotides, the CDR3 is TGCGCCAGCAGCCAAGAAGCATTTACGACCTACGAGCAGTACTTC.